A single sample gave rise to the 30 T cell receptor beta chains below, sequenced in a study of post-analysis software for immune sequencing data. The authors incorporated unique molecular identifiers into the TCR beta cDNA libraries. TCRdb reanalysed the PCR reads using MiXCR and keeps one entry per CDR3 protein. Here the sample spans about 460,000 distinct CDR3 sequences, roughly 46% being singletons. Which antigens these TCRs recognize remains unknown. Study results and caveats: Five or six TRBV segments, TRBV5-6, TRBV5-1 and TRBV20-1 among them, were found more frequent in patients than controls.

The specimen was blood. These TCRs come from a girl aged 5 to 17 with multiple sclerosis.

The chain couples TRBV9 to TRBJ2-3; D is tentatively TRBD1 or TRBD2 (5 bases each). This CDR3 has 15 amino acids. V was cut by 0 bases and J by 4 bases, with 12 bases left in between. Germline assignment: CDR1 SGDLS and CDR2 YYNGEE. For the CDR3, the DNA is TGTGCCAGCAGCGTAGGAGGGGTCGGTGCAGATACGCAGTATTTT. This gives the protein CASSVGGVGADTQYF.

The CDR3 coding sequence is TGTGCCAGCAGCGCCCAGGTAAACACCTACAATGAGCAGTTCTTC. Amino acid sequence: CASSAQVNTYNEQFF. The chain employs TRBV7-3 and TRBJ2-1, with D uncertain. V was pared by 5 bases and J by 2 bases, with 13 bases between. This CDR3 is 15 amino acids long. CDR1 is SGHTA, CDR2 FQGTGA, per germline.

This chain connects TRBV9 to TRBJ1-2, with TRBD1 as a possible D gene (5 bases). The germline V gene has CDR1 SGDLS and CDR2 YYNGEE. V was cut by 2 bases and J by 4 bases, with 12 bases left in between. The CDR3 contains 14 residues. The CDR3 DNA reads as TGTGCCAGCAGCGTCAGGGCAGGGACCTATGGCTACACCTTC. Protein product: CASSVRAGTYGYTF.

The chain employs TRBV5-6 and TRBJ2-5; D remains ambiguous. The germline CDR1 and CDR2 sequences are SGHDT and YYEEEE. V was clipped by 4 bases and J by 0 bases, with 13 bases between them. The CDR3 is 15 amino acids. This CDR3 reads CASSPAGDYQETQYF. CDR3 nucleotide sequence: TGTGCCAGCAGCCCGGCAGGTGACTACCAAGAGACCCAGTACTTC.

This clonotype was seen a handful of times. The chain couples TRBV2 to TRBJ2-5; D might be TRBD2 (5 bases). The CDR3 has 12 residues. Per the germline V gene, CDR1 is SNHLY and CDR2 is FYNNEI. Trimming stripped 6 bases from V and 4 bases from J, with 9 bases between. DNA of the CDR3: TGTGCCAGCAGATCACTAGGAGAGACCCAGTACTTC. It specifies CASRSLGETQYF.

This clonotype was seen a few times. The chain has TRBV7-9 and TRBJ1-2; D perhaps matches TRBD1 (5 bases). V was clipped by 2 bases and J by 1 base, with 11 bases between them. Germline CDR1 is SEHNR and CDR2 is FQNEAQ (reference sequence). The CDR3 runs to 15 residues. CDR3 protein: CASSLTGANNYGYTF. The CDR3 region has the DNA TGTGCCAGCAGCTTAACAGGAGCCAATAACTATGGCTACACCTTC.

The rearrangement links TRBV20-1 to TRBJ2-1; 11 positions agree with TRBD2. Trimming at V came to 3 bases and at J to 1 base, leaving 5 bases not matched to a gene. Germline CDR1 and CDR2: DFQATT and SNEGSKA (reference sequence). The CDR3 length is 16 residues. CDR3 DNA sequence: TGCAGTGCTAGGTTACTAGCGGGAGTATCCTACAATGAGCAGTTCTTC. Encoded protein: CSARLLAGVSYNEQFF.

The chain links TRBV2 to TRBJ2-5, with TRBD2 as a possible D gene (6 bases). The CDR3 is 13 residues long. The germline V gene has CDR1 SNHLY and CDR2 FYNNEI. V was pared by 7 bases and J by 2 bases, with 11 bases between. The CDR3 bases are TGTGCCAGCAACCTAGCGCCGCAAGAGACCCAGTACTTC. This codes for CASNLAPQETQYF.

The rearrangement joins TRBV20-1 to TRBJ2-7, with D hard to call. This CDR3 is built from 11 residues. Germline V lookup: CDR1 DFQATT, CDR2 SNEGSKA (reference sequence). Trimming left V 3 bases short and J 2 bases short, with 5 bases between. CDR3 coding DNA: TGCAGTGCTAGTGGCGCCTACGAGCAGTACTTC. Its translation: CSASGAYEQYF.

The V gene is TRBV29-1, the J gene TRBJ2-3; D not certain. V was shortened by 5 bases and J by 5 bases, with 8 bases between the two germline ends. The CDR3 has 11 amino acids. CDR1 SQVTM and CDR2 ANQGSEA come from the germline V gene. The CDR3 loop reads CSVSLGDTQYF. The DNA of the CDR3 is TGCAGCGTTAGCTTGGGAGATACGCAGTATTTT.

The rearrangement links TRBV10-3 to TRBJ1-2, with TRBD1 matching 7 bases. This CDR3 contains 12 residues. After removal of 6 bases from V and 4 bases from J, the junction contained 2 bases not matched to a gene. The germline V gene has CDR1 ENHRY and CDR2 SYGVKD. The CDR3 coding sequence is TGTGCCATCAGCAGGGACAGCTATGGCTACACCTTC. Protein product: CAISRDSYGYTF.

The chain joins TRBV5-1 to TRBJ2-4, with no clear D. The CDR3 contains 13 residues. CDR1 is SGHRS and CDR2 is YFSETQ in the germline V gene. Trimming took 0 bases from V and 9 from J, leaving 10 bases between them. The chain's CDR3 is CASSLGQESIQYF. The CDR3, as DNA: TGCGCCAGCAGCTTGGGGCAGGAGAGCATTCAGTACTTC.

The table lists this clonotype with a few counts. This chain links TRBV29-1 with TRBJ1-5; D call uncertain. Germline V lookup: CDR1 SQVTM, CDR2 ANQGSEA. Trimming stripped 0 bases from V and 9 bases from J, with 12 bases between. The CDR3 has 13 amino acids. The chain's CDR3 is CSVEERPEWPQHF. CDR3 DNA: TGCAGCGTTGAAGAGCGCCCTGAGTGGCCCCAGCATTTT.

The V gene is TRBV29-1, the J gene TRBJ1-1; D is unclear. CDR1 is SQVTM, CDR2 ANQGSEA, per germline. The length of the CDR3 is 12 residues. V lost 3 bases, J lost 5 bases, and 10 bases lay in between. This CDR3 reads CSVENEGTEAFF. The CDR3 DNA follows: TGCAGCGTTGAGAATGAAGGGACTGAAGCTTTCTTT.

This clonotype was observed a handful of times. The chain is built from TRBV4-3 and TRBJ2-4; D not resolved. The assigned J gene may be wrong: the sequence end matches TRBJ2-7 better. Germline-derived CDR1 and CDR2 are LGHNA and YSLEER. The CDR3 is made up of 16 amino acids. The CDR3 loop is CASSQDHRPSIYEQYF. CDR3 bases: TGCGCCAGCAGCCAAGATCATAGGCCTTCAATCTACGAGCAGTACTTC.

The chain joins TRBV5-1 to TRBJ2-5; D gene uncertain. With the DNA end fitting TRBJ2-7 better, the J assignment may be wrong. Germline V gives CDR1 SGHRS, CDR2 YFSETQ. This CDR3 has 13 residues. CDR3 in DNA: TGCGCCAGCAGCTTGGGACCGCCAGACGAGCAGTACTTC. It encodes CASSLGPPDEQYF.

The chain carries TRBV7-2 and TRBJ2-5, with a tentative D call TRBD2 (7 bases). From germline, CDR1 is SGHTA and CDR2 FQGNSA. This CDR3 contains 13 residues. V lost 5 bases and J 13 bases, leaving 20 bases between the germline ends. DNA of the CDR3: TGTGCCAGCAGCACGCAAGGGGGGGACGGTGTGTACTTC. This translates into CASSTQGGDGVYF.

J is TRBJ2-1 and V is TRBV3-1; D possibly corresponds to TRBD2 (6 bases). This CDR3 comprises 18 residues. The germline gives CDR1 LGHDT, CDR2 YNNKEL (reference sequence). V was cut by 5 bases and J by 0 bases, with 20 bases left in between. CDR3 DNA sequence: TGTGCCAGCAGCAGAGTGGGACCTAGCGTAATCTCCTACAATGAGCAGTTCTTC. Residues: CASSRVGPSVISYNEQFF.

This clonotype came up a few times. J is TRBJ2-7 and V is TRBV7-2; 9 positions match TRBD2. Looked up from germline, CDR1 is SGHTA and CDR2 is FQGNSA. Losses at the gene ends were 7 bases for V and 2 bases for J; bases not matched to a gene: 9. CDR3 length: 15 residues. The CDR3 DNA sequence: TGTGCCAGCACCAAAACTAGCGGGCGGGCCTACGAGCAGTACTTC. Translation: CASTKTSGRAYEQYF.

V and J are TRBV3-1 and TRBJ2-1; TRBD1 or TRBD2 may be the D gene (5 bases each). The CDR3 has 14 amino acids. Trimming removed 1 base from V and 7 bases from J, with 11 bases in between. The germline CDR1 and CDR2 sequences are LGHDT and YNNKEL (reference sequence). In DNA, the CDR3 is TGTGCCAGCAGCCAAGGGGCAGAGGGGAATGAGCAGTTCTTC. Translation gives CASSQGAEGNEQFF.

The chain combines TRBV3-1 with TRBJ2-3, with D possibly matching TRBD2 (6 bases). The germline gives CDR1 LGHDT, CDR2 YNNKEL (reference sequence). V gave up 1 base and J gave up 6 bases, with 8 bases separating them. CDR3 size: 13 residues. The CDR3 nucleotides are TGTGCCAGCAGCCAAGGCGGGATGGATACGCAGTATTTT. Residues: CASSQGGMDTQYF.

At least ten counts were recorded for this clonotype. The V call is TRBV10-3, the J call TRBJ2-1; 7 bases map to TRBD2. The CDR3 extends over 15 amino acids. From germline, CDR1 is ENHRY and CDR2 SYGVKD. Trimming at V came to 3 bases and at J to 2 bases, leaving 4 bases not matched to a gene. CDR3 coding DNA: TGTGCCATCAGTGAAAGGACTAGGGCCTACAATGAGCAGTTCTTC. This encodes CAISERTRAYNEQFF.

The table lists this clonotype with a few counts. This chain links TRBV12-3 or TRBV12-4 with TRBJ2-5; no clear D. CDR3 length: 13 amino acids. V lost 3 bases and J lost 5, with 10 bases in between. The CDR3 DNA is TGTGCCAGCAGTTTTTACAGTGGGGAGACCCAGTACTTC. Protein sequence: CASSFYSGETQYF.

The V call is TRBV28, the J call TRBJ1-2; maybe TRBD1 (5 bases). CDR1 is MDHEN and CDR2 is SYDVKM in the germline V gene. This CDR3 region has 12 residues. Between the trimmed V and J ends, which lost 7 bases and 8 bases, there was a span of 14 bases. Written as DNA, the CDR3 is TGTGCCAGCATCTCGGGGGAGGGAGGCTACACCTTC. Encoded protein: CASISGEGGYTF.

This clonotype turned up a few times. V is TRBV7-3 and J is TRBJ1-1, with D possibly being TRBD1 (6 bases). The germline V gene has CDR1 SGHTA and CDR2 FQGTGA. Trimming took off 4 bases at V and 5 bases at J, with 11 bases between the two ends. The CDR3 extends over 13 amino acids. CDR3 protein: CASSSQGQTEAFF. The CDR3 region has the DNA TGTGCCAGCAGCTCTCAGGGGCAGACTGAAGCTTTCTTT.

This clonotype has more than one count but fewer than ten. The rearrangement uses TRBV18 and TRBJ2-7; a weak D match, TRBD1 (6 bases). The V gene's germline CDR1 is KGHSH and CDR2 LQKENI. The ends were cut back, 2 bases at V and 1 base at J, with 9 bases in the middle. The CDR3 length is 14 residues. CDR3 protein: CASSPKDRSYEQYF. In DNA, the CDR3 is TGTGCCAGCTCACCAAAGGACAGATCCTACGAGCAGTACTTC. The full variable domain, with the rest looked up from reference TRBV18 and TRBJ2-7, is NAGVMQNPRHLVRRRGQEARLRCSPMKGHSHVYWYRQLPEEGLKFMVYLQKENIIDESGMPKERFSAEFPKEGPSILRIQQVVRGDSAAYFCASSPKDRSYEQYFGPGTRLTVT.

This clonotype was observed a few times. The V and J genes are TRBV20-1 and TRBJ2-5, with 7 nucleotides matching TRBD1. In germline, CDR1 is DFQATT, CDR2 SNEGSKA (reference sequence). V shed 3 bases and J 4 bases; nucleotides not matched to a gene: 5. This CDR3 spans 13 amino acids. CDR3 nucleotides: TGCAGTGCTAGTGCCCCAGGGGGAGAGACCCAGTACTTC. Translation: CSASAPGGETQYF.

This clonotype was observed a few times. The rearrangement links TRBV5-8 to TRBJ2-1, with D unclear. CDR1 is SGHTS, CDR2 YDEGEE, per germline. This CDR3 region has 15 residues. Trimming cost V 0 bases and J 6 bases, with 13 bases left between them. For the CDR3, the DNA is TGTGCCAGCAGCTTGGGGCTTATGAGCAGCAATGAGCAGTTCTTC. Translated, it gives CASSLGLMSSNEQFF. The whole variable domain, filled in from reference TRBV5-8 and TRBJ2-1, reads EAGVTQSPTHLIKTRGQQATLRCSPISGHTSVYWYQQALGLGLQFLLWYDEGEERNRGNFPPRFSGRQFPNYSSELNVNALELEDSALYLCASSLGLMSSNEQFFGPGTRLTVL.

This clonotype has just a few counts. CDR3 residues: CASSLALAAGDQETQYF. The CDR3, as DNA: TGTGCCAGCAGCTTAGCCCTCGCAGCGGGAGATCAAGAGACCCAGTACTTC. V usage is TRBV7-8 and J usage is TRBJ2-5; 8 bases match TRBD2. Germline lookup yields CDR1 SGHVS and CDR2 FQNEAQ. V lost 0 bases and J lost 2; bases outside the gene matches: 8. The CDR3 runs 17 residues.

This sequence joins TRBV29-1 and TRBJ1-1; maybe TRBD1 (6 bases). With 7 bases removed from V and 0 bases from J, the gap between germline ends came to 9 bases. CDR3 length: 12 amino acids. Germline V gene sequence: CDR1 SQVTM, CDR2 ANQGSEA. The CDR3 bases are TGCAGCGCGACAGGAGTGAACACTGAAGCTTTCTTT. The encoded protein is CSATGVNTEAFF.